The clone carrying this TCR beta chain was counted a few times. The sample carries other DNA sequences with the same CDR3. V was clipped by 0 bases and J by 6 bases; unmatched bases: 3. The CDR3 length is 15 residues. Germline V gene data show CDR1 as SGDLS and CDR2 as YYNGEE. The record originates from a study of shared clonotypes between healthy human individuals. The data were produced by immunoSEQ multiplex PCR, yet TCRdb's version contains in-frame clones alone and is incomplete. Of about 680,000 clones in the sample, around 74% are singletons; the top ten hold over 1.5%. This clonotype originated in a woman aged 25-40 years in good health. Sequencing was done on a sample of memory CD4+ T cells sorted from blood. The subset was: CD45RA-negative fraction. V and J are TRBV9 and TRBJ2-7; 13 bases match TRBD2. The CDR3 protein is CASSVGTSGRSEQYF. CDR3 bases: TGTGCCAGCAGCGTAGGGACTAGCGGGAGAAGCGAGCAGTACTTC.